The text below deals with one T cell receptor (beta chain). This clonotype appeared a few times. Its antigen remains undetermined. It has no much larger one-base neighbor in the sample; base qualities were not kept. The entry originates in a study of identical twins listed by TCRdb under 2016. About the study as a whole: The study deep-sequenced TCR alpha and beta repertoires from monozygotic twins, unrelated adults of various ages and cord blood to test whether fetal clonotypes persist. To rule out contamination, replicate twin experiments were performed at different times with different library preparation protocols. The full study reports these points: Compared with coincidental sharing between unrelated individuals, an excess of low generation-probability sequences was observed among out-of-frame TCR alpha sequences shared between twins. Conclusions relied on cross-sectional statistical analysis, since the same donors could not be followed over many years. Zero-insertion analyses could be partly confounded by invariant T cells such as MAIT and iNKT, although diverse VJ usage argued against such confounding for most clonotypes. Recombination models systematically underestimated out-of-frame TCR alpha sharing in monozygotic twins but agreed with sharing between unrelated individuals. In beta out-of-frame sequences, excess twin sharing was weaker, because having fewer shared sequences lowered the signal-to-noise ratio. Abundant cord blood beta clonotypes had fewer insertions, young adult naive repertoires showed a similar but weaker trend, and memory repertoires showed no such trend.

Libraries were built with 5' RACE. TCRdb records Illumina HiSeq 2000 as the sequencer. A universal primer binding site was introduced by template switching, and a unique molecular identifier was present in the final cDNA, enabling accurate counting of TCR cDNA molecules. Specific primers in the conserved constant-segment region were used to synthesize first-strand cDNA for the TCR alpha and beta chains. To control for contamination, each cDNA library was double barcoded with a SMART-Mk sample barcode plus Illumina barcodes. TruSeq adapter sequences, together with Illumina sample barcodes, were added in two successive PCR steps. The Illumina HiSeq platform was used with custom primers to sequence TCR alpha and beta cDNA libraries. As for the authors' bioinformatics: Raw reads were processed with MiGEC to extract unique molecular identifiers, and MiXCR was used to determine CDR3 positions. Recombination models were inferred per individual with the repgenHMM and IGoR tools using an EM algorithm. Shared clonotypes were analyzed with the tcR package in R, and sharing was normalized by the product of cloneset sizes. To study raw recombination without the effects of thymic and clonal selection, out-of-frame nonproductive sequences were analyzed. In TCRdb, the public reads were trimmed at Q25 with fastp and aligned with MiXCR, with productive beta chains retained. Every entry covers one CDR3 protein and lists the most common genes and DNA from its rows. The V and J calls were not made by the authors but by TCRdb's processing. For this sample the table gives hundreds of thousands of distinct CDR3 sequences, of which more than 6.5% were detected only once. The ten largest clones add up to roughly 2% of the sample.

The CDR3 has 15 amino acids, counting the end cysteine and phenylalanine. Just the 45-base CDR3 DNA is kept, in frame starting at base 1. V is cut by 4 bases and J by 0 bases, and the space between the germline ends is 12 bases. The germline V gene provides CDR1 MDHEN and CDR2 SYDVKM. Only healthy Caucasian donors were included. Three pairs of female monozygotic twins, all aged roughly 18 to 29 years, were included in the twin cohort. Using Miltenyi CD45RO+ enrichment and human naive T-cell isolation kits, memory (CD45RO+) and naive T cells were isolated from PBMC. This sample was also put to use in a study of yellow fever vaccine responses in identical twins. Looking at the second paper: According to the authors, in identical twins the way T cells responded to vaccination appeared partly convergent and partly personalized. The study precisely tracked vaccine-responding T cell clones in identical twins.

This sequence was found in a woman under 30 in good health. Sequenced material: memory (CD45RO+) T cells sorted from blood. Per the publication, the cell subset or site label means: CD45RO+ enriched T cells. The chain is encoded by TRBV28 joined to TRBJ2-5; TRBD2 could be the D gene, as 7 bases match. The CDR3 protein is CASSWEGEYQETQYF. The DNA sequence follows: TGTGCCAGCAGTTGGGAGGGGGAGTACCAAGAGACCCAGTACTTC.